This record looks at one T cell receptor beta chain sequence and its context. This specimen comes from a study of blood T cell repertoires in COVID-19. Study-wide context: Samples representing acute and convalescent COVID-19 were sourced from the United States, Italy and Spain. In each case, the material was cDNA or gDNA derived from T cells, B-cell-depleted T cells, or PBMCs.

The CDR3 runs 16 residues. The germline V gene encodes CDR1 KGHSH and CDR2 LQKENI. The ends were cut back, 0 bases at V and 4 bases at J, with 13 bases in the middle. Per the study methods: Quantification of nucleated cells was approximated via reference gene primer amplification. Data came from immunoSEQ multiplex PCR; TCRdb stores just in-frame clones and leaves some out. That table supplies the V and J calls and clone size; D and trimming were determined from the DNA. The sample records 200,000 to 250,000 clones, about 80% being singletons. The material sequenced was peripheral blood. This chain joins TRBV18 and TRBJ2-1; weak D call: TRBD1 (6 bases). This clonotype was obtained from a man aged 30-40 years who had recovered from COVID-19. CDR3 region: CASSPPGQTIYNEQFF. In DNA form, the CDR3 reads TGTGCCAGCTCACCACCGGGACAAACCATTTACAATGAGCAGTTCTTC.